A selection of T cell receptor beta chains follows, all from one sample in a study of cytomegalovirus exposure and HLA in healthy donors. TCRdb's copy holds only in-frame clones and misses some; the assay was immunoSEQ multiplex PCR. The sample has more than 95,000 clones; roughly 10% are singletons. The specimen sequenced was PBMCs. The receptors derive from a woman aged 18-35 years in good health and CMV-seropositive. CDR3s include the opening cysteine and the closing phenylalanine or tryptophan. Fields, in order: clone size, V gene, D gene, J gene, CDR3 DNA, CDR3 protein. D genes are given only for firm matches. Clone size, where shown, is once, few, many, or a class for clones that have expanded.

few	TRBV5-1	TRBD1	TRBJ2-1	TGCGCCAGCAGCTTGGAGGACAGGGGATACAATGAGCAGTTCTTC	CASSLEDRGYNEQFF
few	TRBV5-6	TRBD2	TRBJ2-1	TGTGCCAGCAGCTCCCCGATGAGCGGGACCTACTACAATGAGCAGTTCTTC	CASSSPMSGTYYNEQFF
few	TRBV4-2	TRBD1	TRBJ1-2	TGTGCCAGCAGCCAAGACAGGGTAGGCAGGGGGCCCGATGGCTACACCTTC	CASSQDRVGRGPDGYTF
.	TRBV7-3	TRBD2	TRBJ2-1	TGTGCCACCTCCGGGACTAGCTCTAATGAGCAGTTCTTC	CATSGTSSNEQFF
.	TRBV11-3	.	TRBJ2-7	TGTGCCAGCAGCCAAACAAGTAACGAGCAGTACTTC	CASSQTSNEQYF
.	TRBV7-9	TRBD1	TRBJ1-2	TGTGCCAGCAGCTTAGAAGGACAGGGAAACTATGGCTACACCTTC	CASSLEGQGNYGYTF
.	TRBV7-3	TRBD2	TRBJ2-3	TGTGCCAGCAGCCGTAGCGGGGGAAACACAGATACGCAGTATTTT	CASSRSGGNTDTQYF
.	TRBV5-1	TRBD1	TRBJ1-5	TGCGCCAGCAGCTCCGGGACAGGGGGCGGGGAGCCCCAGCATTTT	CASSSGTGGGEPQHF
.	TRBV11-2	.	TRBJ2-2	TGTGCCAGCAGCTTAGAGGGACTCGACACCGGGGAGCTGTTTTTT	CASSLEGLDTGELFF
.	TRBV11-3	TRBD1	TRBJ1-2	TGTGCCATTTCGACGATGACAGGGGAATATGGCTACACCTTC	CAISTMTGEYGYTF
few	TRBV5-1	TRBD1	TRBJ1-1	TGCGCCAGCAGCGGACAGGGTCTGGGCACTGAAGCTTTCTTT	CASSGQGLGTEAFF
.	TRBV6-5	TRBD1	TRBJ1-2	TGTGCCAGCAGTCACGGGACAGGAACCTATGGCTACACCTTC	CASSHGTGTYGYTF
.	TRBV27	TRBD1	TRBJ2-7	TGTGCCAGCGGTTTTACGGGACAGCCCTACGAGCAGTACTTC	CASGFTGQPYEQYF
.	TRBV6-5	.	TRBJ2-1	TGTGCCAGCAGGAGACTGTCCTACAATGAGCAGTTCTTC	CASRRLSYNEQFF
few	TRBV4-1	.	TRBJ1-5	TGCGCCAGCAGCCAAGATCTGTGGACACTAAATCAGCCCCAGCATTTT	CASSQDLWTLNQPQHF
.	TRBV21-1	.	TRBJ1-2	TGTGCCAGCAGCAATTATACAGGGGGTAGTGGCTACACCTTC	CASSNYTGGSGYTF
.	TRBV9	.	TRBJ1-4	TGTGCCAGCAGCGACGGGAACTTGGGTGAAAAACTGTTTTTT	CASSDGNLGEKLFF
.	TRBV14	TRBD1	TRBJ1-1	TGTGCCAGCAGCCAAGCCACAGGGGGCTTGTACACTGAAGCTTTCTTT	CASSQATGGLYTEAFF
.	TRBV10-3	.	TRBJ2-7	TGTGCCATCAGGAGGGACACACAGAATTGGGGGTACTTC	CAIRRDTQNWGYF
few	TRBV28	.	TRBJ2-2	TGTGCCAGCAGTCAAGACTTACAGGGCCCCACCGGGGAGCTGTTTTTT	CASSQDLQGPTGELFF
.	TRBV28	.	TRBJ2-1	TGTGCCAGCAGCCCACAGGCTGAGCAGTTCTTC	CASSPQAEQFF
.	TRBV5-1	.	TRBJ1-1	TGCGCCAGCAGCTTGCTGGGGCTACTGAACACTGAAGCTTTCTTT	CASSLLGLLNTEAFF
.	TRBV2	TRBD2	TRBJ2-3	TGTGCCAGCATCCCCTTTGGCGGGAGGGCAGATACGCAGTATTTT	CASIPFGGRADTQYF